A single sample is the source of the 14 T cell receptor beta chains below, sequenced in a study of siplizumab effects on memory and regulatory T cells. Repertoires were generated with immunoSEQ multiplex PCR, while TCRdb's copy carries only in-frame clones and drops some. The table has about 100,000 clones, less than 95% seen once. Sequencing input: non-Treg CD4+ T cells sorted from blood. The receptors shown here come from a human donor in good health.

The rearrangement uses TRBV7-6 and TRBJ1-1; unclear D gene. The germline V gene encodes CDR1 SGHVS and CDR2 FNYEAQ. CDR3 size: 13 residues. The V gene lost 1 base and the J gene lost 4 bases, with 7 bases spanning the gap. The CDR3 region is CASSLGVRTEAFF. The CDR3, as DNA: TGTGCCAGCAGCTTAGGGGTTCGCACTGAAGCTTTCTTT. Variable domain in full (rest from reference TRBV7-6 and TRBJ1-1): GAGVSQSPRYKVTKRGQDVALRCDPISGHVSLYWYRQALGQGPEFLTYFNYEAQQDKSGLPNDRFSAERPEGSISTLTIQRTEQRDSAMYRCASSLGVRTEAFFGQGTRLTVV.

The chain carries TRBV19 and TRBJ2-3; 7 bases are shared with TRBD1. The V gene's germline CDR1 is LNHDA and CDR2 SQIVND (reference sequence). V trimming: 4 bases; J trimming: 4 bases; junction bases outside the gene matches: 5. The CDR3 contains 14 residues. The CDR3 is CASSTRDRADTQYF. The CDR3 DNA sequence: TGTGCCAGTAGTACCCGTGACAGGGCAGATACGCAGTATTTT. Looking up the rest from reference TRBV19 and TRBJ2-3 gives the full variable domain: DGGITQSPKYLFRKEGQNVTLSCEQNLNHDAMYWYRQDPGQGLRLIYYSQIVNDFQKGDIAEGYSVSREKKESFPLTVTSAQKNPTAFYLCASSTRDRADTQYFGPGTRLTVL.

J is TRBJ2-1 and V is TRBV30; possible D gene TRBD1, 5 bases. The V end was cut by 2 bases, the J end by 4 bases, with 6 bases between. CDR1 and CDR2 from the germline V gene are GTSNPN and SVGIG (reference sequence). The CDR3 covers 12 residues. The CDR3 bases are TGTGCCTGGAGTAACAGGTACAATGAGCAGTTCTTC. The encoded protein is CAWSNRYNEQFF.

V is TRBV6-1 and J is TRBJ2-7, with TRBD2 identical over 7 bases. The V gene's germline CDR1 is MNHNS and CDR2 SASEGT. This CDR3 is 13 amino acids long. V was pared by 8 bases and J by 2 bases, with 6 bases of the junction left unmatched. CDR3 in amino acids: CASSQGGAYEQYF. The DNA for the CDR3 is TGTGCCAGCTCCCAGGGAGGGGCCTACGAGCAGTACTTC.

The CDR3 reads CASSSAPGPNYGYTF. The DNA of the CDR3 is TGTGCCAGCAGCTCCGCCCCGGGCCCGAACTATGGCTACACCTTC. The chain couples TRBV7-9 to TRBJ1-2; D call uncertain. Between the trimmed V and J ends, which lost 4 bases and 2 bases, there was a span of 14 bases. The CDR3 is 15 amino acids. Germline CDR1 reads SEHNR; CDR2 reads FQNEAQ (reference sequence).

CDR3 residues: CASSLAVLLGTEAFF. The CDR3 DNA sequence: TGTGCCAGCAGCCTAGCGGTCCTCCTGGGCACTGAAGCTTTCTTT. The rearrangement joins TRBV11-2 to TRBJ1-1, with unresolved D. CDR3 length: 15 amino acids. V was shortened by 5 bases and J by 4 bases, with 17 bases between the two germline ends. Per the germline V gene, CDR1 is SGHAT and CDR2 is FQNNGV.

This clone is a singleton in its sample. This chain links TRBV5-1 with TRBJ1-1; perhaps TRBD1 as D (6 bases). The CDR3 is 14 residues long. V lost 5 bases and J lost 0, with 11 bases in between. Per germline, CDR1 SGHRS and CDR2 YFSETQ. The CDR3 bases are TGCGCCAGCAGTGGACAGCGATTGAACACTGAAGCTTTCTTT. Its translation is CASSGQRLNTEAFF.

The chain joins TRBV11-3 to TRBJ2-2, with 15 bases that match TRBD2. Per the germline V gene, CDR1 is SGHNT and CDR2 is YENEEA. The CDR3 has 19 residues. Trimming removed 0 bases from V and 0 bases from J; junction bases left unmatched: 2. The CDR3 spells CASSLDGLAGGPNTGELFF. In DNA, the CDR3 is TGTGCCAGCAGCTTAGATGGACTAGCGGGAGGGCCGAACACCGGGGAGCTGTTTTTT.

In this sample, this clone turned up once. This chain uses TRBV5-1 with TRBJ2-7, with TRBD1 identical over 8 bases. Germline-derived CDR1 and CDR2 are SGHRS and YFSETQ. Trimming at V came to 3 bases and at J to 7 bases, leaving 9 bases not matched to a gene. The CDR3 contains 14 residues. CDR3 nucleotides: TGCGCCAGCAGCTCGACAGGGGCCCACGGGGAGCAGTACTTC. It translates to CASSSTGAHGEQYF.

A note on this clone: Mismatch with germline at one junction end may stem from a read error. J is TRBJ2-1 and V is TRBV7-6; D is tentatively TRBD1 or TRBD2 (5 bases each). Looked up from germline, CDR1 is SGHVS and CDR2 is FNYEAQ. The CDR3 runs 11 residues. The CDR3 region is CASSGGNEQFF. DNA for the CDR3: TGTGCCAGCAGCGGGGGTAATGAACAGTTCTTC.

The CDR3 protein is CASSALRGSSYNEQFF. The CDR3 DNA follows: TGTGCCAGCAGCGCCCTAAGGGGGAGCTCCTACAATGAGCAGTTCTTC. The J gene is TRBJ2-1, the V gene TRBV9; tentative D call: TRBD1 (6 bases). CDR1 and CDR2 (germline): SGDLS, YYNGEE. This CDR3 is built from 16 residues. Trimming shortened V by 3 bases and J by 0 bases, and 13 bases separated the two germline ends.

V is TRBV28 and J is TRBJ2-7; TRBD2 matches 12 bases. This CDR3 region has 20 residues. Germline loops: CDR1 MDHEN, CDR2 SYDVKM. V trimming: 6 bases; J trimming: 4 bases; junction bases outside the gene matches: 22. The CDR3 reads CASRLAIGTSGPRDEYEQYF. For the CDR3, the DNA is TGTGCCAGCAGGTTAGCGATTGGGACTAGCGGGCCTAGGGACGAATACGAGCAGTACTTC.

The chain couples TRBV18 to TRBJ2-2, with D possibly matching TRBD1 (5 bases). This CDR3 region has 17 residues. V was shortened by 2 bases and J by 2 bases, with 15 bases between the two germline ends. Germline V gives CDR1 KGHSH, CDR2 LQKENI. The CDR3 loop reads CASSPTSLTANTGELFF. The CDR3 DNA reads TGTGCCAGCTCACCAACTTCCCTGACAGCCAACACCGGGGAGCTGTTTTTT. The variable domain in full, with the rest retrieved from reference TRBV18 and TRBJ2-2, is NAGVMQNPRHLVRRRGQEARLRCSPMKGHSHVYWYRQLPEEGLKFMVYLQKENIIDESGMPKERFSAEFPKEGPSILRIQQVVRGDSAAYFCASSPTSLTANTGELFFGEGSRLTVL.

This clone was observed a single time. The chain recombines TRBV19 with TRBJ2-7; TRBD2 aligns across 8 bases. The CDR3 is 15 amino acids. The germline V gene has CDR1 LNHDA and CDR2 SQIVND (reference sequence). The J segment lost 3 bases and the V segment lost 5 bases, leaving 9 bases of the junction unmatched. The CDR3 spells CASSSSGRGGYEQYF. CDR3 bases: TGTGCCAGTAGTTCGAGCGGGAGAGGCGGCTACGAGCAGTACTTC.